This T cell receptor (beta chain) appears in the sequencing data of a study of T cell repertoires in cytomegalovirus infection. Study-level results: Dominating the ex vivo response were TCR beta clonotypes that were CMV-specific and HLA-C-restricted. There were carriers of CMV plus the relevant HLA, and cumulative public TCR beta family frequency identified them.

TCRdb recomputed calls from the reads with MiXCR, one row per CDR3 protein. Of 700,000 to 900,000 distinct CDR3 sequences listed, just under 30% are singletons. The CDR3 spans 15 residues. V shed 6 bases, J shed 6 bases, and the junction held 9 bases outside the gene matches. This clonotype was counted ten times or more. Antigen specificity is unknown. The chain carries TRBV12-3 or TRBV12-4 and TRBJ2-1; 9 positions match TRBD1. This TCR came from a human donor in good health (CMV status not recorded). Some clones in this sample may be carry-over from other donors' samples. This specimen consisted of cultured CD8+ T cells from PBMCs, obtained from culture after CMV antigen stimulation. CDR3 sequence reads: CASSDRGWARNEQFF. In nucleotides, the CDR3 is TGTGCCAGCAGCGACAGGGGGTGGGCCCGCAATGAGCAGTTCTTC.